This T cell receptor (beta chain) was captured by sequencing in a study of breast tumors, draining lymph nodes, adjacent tissues. Regarding the study as a whole: Tumor repertoires ranked between lymph nodes and nontumor tissue in diversity, with V and J gene preferences. Luminal-like breast cancer showed significantly greater tumor-nontumor repertoire similarity than basal-like breast cancer did. That most tumor T cells come from lymph nodes remained unproven.

A single record per CDR3 protein comes from TCRdb applying MiXCR to the multiplex PCR reads. Of approximately 100,000 distinct CDR3 sequences listed, 21% are singletons. This CDR3 is 14 amino acids long. Germline CDR1 and CDR2: WNHNN and SYGVQD (reference sequence). V was clipped by 2 bases and J by 6 bases, with 12 bases between them. This clonotype was counted at least ten times. The antigen remains undetermined. Samples came from axillary lymph nodes draining the breast cancer. The receptor comes from a female donor with breast cancer. Some clones in this sample may be carry-over from other donors' samples. Sequenced sample: axillary lymph node tissue. The genes are TRBV10-1 and TRBJ2-3; D may be TRBD1 (6 bases). CDR3 DNA sequence: TGCGCCAGCAGTGAGGACCTAAGGGGGGATACGCAGTATTTT. Its protein product is CASSEDLRGDTQYF.